Listed here are 19 T cell receptor beta chains from one sample, sequenced in a study of human T cells and chemical hapten exposure. MiXCR, run by TCRdb on the RACE reads, gives a single entry per CDR3 protein. The sample consists of more than 35,000 distinct CDR3 sequences, more than 9.5% of them appearing once. The sample's time point: patch test 3, about 24 weeks after DPC sensitization. Treatment given: therapeutic diphenylcyclopropenone sensitization with weekly scalp DPC. The total RNA was obtained from whole blood that was not fractionated. The material was whole blood, obtained in connection with sensitization to the hapten diphenylcyclopropenone (DPC). The receptors were gathered from a woman in her 40s with alopecia areata. Some clones in this sample may be carry-over from other donors' samples.

The chain carries TRBV29-1 and TRBJ2-1; D gene ambiguous. Per germline, CDR1 SQVTM and CDR2 ANQGSEA. The CDR3 totals 12 residues. V gave up 4 bases and J gave up 9 bases, with 13 bases separating them. In DNA, the CDR3 is TGCAGCGTTGTTCCGCCTTCAGGTGAGCAGTTCTTC. This gives the protein CSVVPPSGEQFF.

This clonotype rates as medium-sized (0.01 to 0.1%). V usage is TRBV12-2 and J usage is TRBJ2-3. TRBV12-2 constitutes a pseudogene. This CDR3 is 11 amino acids long. The DNA for the CDR3 is TGTGCAAGTCGCTTAGGCGATACGCAGTATTTT. This sequence encodes CASRLGDTQYF.

This chain uses TRBV12-3 or TRBV12-4 with TRBJ2-1; tentative D call: TRBD1 (6 bases). This CDR3 is 16 amino acids long. The germline V and J ends were trimmed by 6 bases and 0 bases, with 15 bases remaining between them. The CDR3 loop reads CASRLRGGSSYNEQFF. The CDR3 DNA sequence: TGTGCCAGCAGACTCCGAGGGGGTAGCTCCTACAATGAGCAGTTCTTC.

In its sample, this clonotype was seen a few times. The chain is built from TRBV20-1 and TRBJ2-4; D uncertain. This CDR3 is 11 amino acids long. Germline V gives CDR1 DFQATT, CDR2 SNEGSKA (reference sequence). The V end lost 2 bases, the J end lost 5 bases, and 4 bases lay between the germline ends. The CDR3 region is CSARLQNIQYF. As DNA, the CDR3 is TGCAGTGCTAGACTCCAAAACATTCAGTACTTC.

This clonotype was seen only a few times. The gene calls are TRBV4-3 and TRBJ1-3, with 7 bases fitting TRBD1. This CDR3 is 16 amino acids long. The trim removed 1 base at V and 11 bases at J, leaving 14 bases unmatched. Germline V gene data show CDR1 as LGHNA and CDR2 as YSLEER. The DNA for the CDR3 is TGCGCCAGCAGCCAAGCGCCCCTGACTTCGACAGGGTCCATATATTTT. Translation gives CASSQAPLTSTGSIYF.

This clonotype was observed at least ten times. The chain carries TRBV2 and TRBJ2-1, with a tentative D call TRBD2 (6 bases). Germline V CDR1 and CDR2: SNHLY, FYNNEI. Trimming took off 9 bases at V and 4 bases at J, with 13 bases between the two ends. The CDR3 extends over 13 amino acids. The CDR3 region is CASRERGYNEQFF. In nucleotides, the CDR3 is TGTGCCAGTCGGGAGAGAGGGTACAATGAGCAGTTCTTC. Variable domain in full (rest from reference TRBV2 and TRBJ2-1): EPEVTQTPSHQVTQMGQEVILRCVPISNHLYFYWYRQILGQKVEFLVSFYNNEISEKSEIFDDQFSVERPDGSNFTLKIRSTKLEDSAMYFCASRERGYNEQFFGPGTRLTVL.

Only a few counts were recorded for this clonotype. The genes are TRBV18 and TRBJ2-2; 8 nucleotides line up with TRBD2. There are 18 residues in the CDR3. Germline V gene sequence: CDR1 KGHSH, CDR2 LQKENI. The junction had 11 bases not matched to a gene; V was cut back by 2 bases and J by 3 bases. CDR3 in DNA: TGTGCCAGCTCACCAGCGGCCGGGAGGGCCGAATACACCGGGGAGCTGTTTTTT. This gives the protein CASSPAAGRAEYTGELFF.

This chain links TRBV10-3 with TRBJ2-1; D is possibly TRBD1 (5 bases). CDR3 size: 14 residues. CDR1 is ENHRY and CDR2 is SYGVKD in the germline V gene. V lost 6 bases, J lost 5 bases, and 14 bases lay in between. CDR3 coding DNA: TGTGCCATCAGGGTACAGGCTCCTGACAATGAGCAGTTCTTC. Translation: CAIRVQAPDNEQFF.

This clonotype was detected a few times. The CDR3 bases are TGTGCCAGCAGCTTAACAGGTTACCGTGGCTACACCTTC. Amino acid sequence: CASSLTGYRGYTF. J is TRBJ1-2 and V is TRBV6-5; D is possibly TRBD1 (5 bases). The germline V gene has CDR1 MNHEY and CDR2 SVGAGI. This CDR3 spans 13 amino acids. Trimming left V 6 bases short and J 7 bases short, with 15 bases between.

This clonotype was found many times. CDR3 DNA sequence: TGTGCCAGCGGAGTGGGGGTCAGGTATGAGCAGTTCTTC. This translates into CASGVGVRYEQFF. V usage is TRBV9 and J usage is TRBJ2-1; D is possibly TRBD1 or TRBD2 (5 bases each). The V gene lost 7 bases and the J gene lost 8 bases, with 16 bases spanning the gap. Germline V CDR1 and CDR2: SGDLS, YYNGEE. The CDR3 loop spans 13 amino acids.

This clonotype occurred a few times. The J gene is TRBJ2-1, the V gene TRBV6-2 or TRBV6-3; D assignment may be TRBD1 or TRBD2 (5 bases each). CDR3 length equals 13 residues. V lost 0 bases and J 9 bases, leaving 9 bases between the germline ends. CDR1 MNHEY and CDR2 SVGEGT come from the germline V gene. As DNA, the CDR3 is TGTGCCAGCAGTTACTCGAGGGGCTCTGAGCAGTTCTTC. This translates into CASSYSRGSEQFF.

There are a few counts of this clonotype. The CDR3 loop reads CASSLVGGEGNIQYF. The DNA of the CDR3 is TGTGCCAGCAGCTTAGTAGGGGGAGAAGGAAACATTCAGTACTTC. This rearrangement joins TRBV7-2 to TRBJ2-4; D is possibly TRBD1 (6 bases). Trimming stripped 1 base from V and 6 bases from J, with 13 bases between. The germline V gene encodes CDR1 SGHTA and CDR2 FQGNSA. CDR3 length: 15 residues.

This clonotype was detected many times. The J gene is TRBJ1-5, the V gene TRBV3-1; possible D gene TRBD1, 5 bases. Germline lookup yields CDR1 LGHDT and CDR2 YNNKEL (reference sequence). The CDR3 runs to 16 residues. The V end lost 0 bases, the J end lost 1 base, and 10 bases lay between the germline ends. CDR3 protein: CASSQDSGVSNQPQHF. CDR3 nucleotides: TGTGCCAGCAGCCAAGATTCGGGGGTGAGCAATCAGCCCCAGCATTTT.

This clonotype was detected only a few times. J is TRBJ2-5 and V is TRBV7-9; D may be TRBD1 or TRBD2 (5 bases each). V lost 3 bases and J lost 5, with 10 bases in between. CDR1 and CDR2 (germline): SEHNR, FQNEAQ (reference sequence). This CDR3 comprises 13 residues. CDR3: CASSFGALETQYF. The CDR3 DNA sequence: TGTGCCAGCAGCTTCGGGGCGCTGGAGACCCAGTACTTC.

This clonotype was observed at least ten times. The chain combines TRBV27 with TRBJ2-7, with 10 positions matching TRBD1. Unmatched junction bases numbered 3, after V lost 0 bases and J lost 4 bases. Germline lookup yields CDR1 MNHEY and CDR2 SMNVEV (reference sequence). The CDR3 covers 15 residues. The CDR3 DNA reads as TGTGCCAGCAGTTTATCAGGGACAGGGGAGTACGAGCAGTACTTC. Translation gives CASSLSGTGEYEQYF.

This clonotype was seen at least ten times. The chain is built from TRBV5-1 and TRBJ2-1; 10 positions match TRBD2. The germline gives CDR1 SGHRS, CDR2 YFSETQ. The junction had 5 bases not matched to a gene; V was cut back by 4 bases and J by 4 bases. The CDR3 extends over 15 amino acids. The CDR3 spells CASSQAGGLYNEQFF. The CDR3 bases are TGCGCCAGCAGCCAAGCGGGAGGGCTGTACAATGAGCAGTTCTTC.

This rearrangement joins TRBV7-3 to TRBJ2-3, with 7 bases lining up with TRBD2. The CDR3 spans 14 residues. Germline CDR1 and CDR2: SGHTA and FQGTGA. V trimming: 2 bases; J trimming: 4 bases; junction bases outside the gene matches: 3. The CDR3 region is CASSLGLAADTQYF. The CDR3 DNA reads TGTGCCAGCAGCTTAGGGCTAGCGGCAGATACGCAGTATTTT.

The V gene is TRBV7-9, the J gene TRBJ2-5; D gene unclear. CDR3 size: 12 residues. V was trimmed by 3 bases and J by 2 bases, leaving 4 bases between them. Per the germline V gene, CDR1 is SEHNR and CDR2 is FQNEAQ (reference sequence). The CDR3 DNA follows: TGTGCCAGCAGCTTCTCACAAGAGACCCAGTACTTC. This translates into CASSFSQETQYF.

This clonotype is judged medium-sized (0.01 to 0.1%). The rearrangement joins TRBV9 to TRBJ2-1; 13 bases are a match to TRBD2. The junction had 11 bases not matched to a gene; V was cut back by 3 bases and J by 8 bases. This CDR3 has 17 residues. Germline CDR1 and CDR2: SGDLS and YYNGEE. CDR3 sequence reads: CASSGANGLAGVDEQFF. DNA of the CDR3: TGTGCCAGCAGCGGAGCAAATGGACTAGCGGGAGTCGATGAGCAGTTCTTC.